Each of the 2 T cell receptor beta chains below was sequenced from the same sample in a study of cytomegalovirus exposure and HLA in healthy donors. The PCR contained 60 Vbeta and 13 Jbeta primers. Sequencing was performed with immunoSEQ multiplex PCR; in TCRdb, only in-frame clones are kept and a portion is missing. The sample records 200,000 to 250,000 clones, approximately 78% being singletons. Sequencing was carried out using PBMCs. The receptor set was obtained from a boy younger than 18 in good health and CMV-seronegative.

DNA of the CDR3: TGTGCCTGGGACAGGGGTCAGGGCACCGGGGAGCTGTTTTTT. It codes for CAWDRGQGTGELFF. The rearrangement uses TRBV30 and TRBJ2-2, with TRBD1 identical over 8 bases. J was trimmed by 4 bases and V by 5 bases; bases with no gene match: 6. This CDR3 has 14 residues. CDR1 is GTSNPN and CDR2 is SVGIG in the germline V gene (reference sequence). Using reference TRBV30 and TRBJ2-2 for the parts outside the CDR3, the full variable domain is SQTIHQWPATLVQPVGSPLSLECTVEGTSNPNLYWYRQAAGRGLQLLFYSVGIGQISSEVPQNLSASRPQDRQFILSSKKLLLSDSGFYLCAWDRGQGTGELFFGEGSRLTVL.

About this clone itself: Mismatch with germline at one junction end may stem from a read error. This rearrangement joins TRBV18 to TRBJ1-2, with D unclear. Germline V gene sequence: CDR1 KGHSH, CDR2 LQKENI. The CDR3 has 17 amino acids. CDR3 DNA: TGTGCCAGCTCACCACCGGTTCGCTTTGGACTGAACTCTGGCTACACCTTC. It yields the protein CASSPPVRFGLNSGYTF.